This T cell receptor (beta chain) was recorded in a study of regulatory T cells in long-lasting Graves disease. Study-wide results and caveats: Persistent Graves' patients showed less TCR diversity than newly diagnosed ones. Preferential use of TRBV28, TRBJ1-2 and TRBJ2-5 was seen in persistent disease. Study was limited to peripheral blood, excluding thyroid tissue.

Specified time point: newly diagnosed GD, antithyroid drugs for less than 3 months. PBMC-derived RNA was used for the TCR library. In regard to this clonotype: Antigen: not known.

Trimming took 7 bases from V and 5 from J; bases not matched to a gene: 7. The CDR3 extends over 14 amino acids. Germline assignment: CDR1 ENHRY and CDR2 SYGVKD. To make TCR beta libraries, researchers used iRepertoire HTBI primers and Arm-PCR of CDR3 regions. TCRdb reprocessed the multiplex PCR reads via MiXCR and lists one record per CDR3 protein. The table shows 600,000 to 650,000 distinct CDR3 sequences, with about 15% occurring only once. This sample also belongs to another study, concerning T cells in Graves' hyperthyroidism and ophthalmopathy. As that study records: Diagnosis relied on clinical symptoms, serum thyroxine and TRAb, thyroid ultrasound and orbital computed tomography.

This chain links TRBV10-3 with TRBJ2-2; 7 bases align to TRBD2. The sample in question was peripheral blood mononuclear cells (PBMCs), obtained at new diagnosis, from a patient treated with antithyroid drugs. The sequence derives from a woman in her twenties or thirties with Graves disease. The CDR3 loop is CAIKKREGTGELFF. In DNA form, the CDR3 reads TGTGCCATCAAAAAGCGGGAAGGGACCGGGGAGCTGTTTTTT.